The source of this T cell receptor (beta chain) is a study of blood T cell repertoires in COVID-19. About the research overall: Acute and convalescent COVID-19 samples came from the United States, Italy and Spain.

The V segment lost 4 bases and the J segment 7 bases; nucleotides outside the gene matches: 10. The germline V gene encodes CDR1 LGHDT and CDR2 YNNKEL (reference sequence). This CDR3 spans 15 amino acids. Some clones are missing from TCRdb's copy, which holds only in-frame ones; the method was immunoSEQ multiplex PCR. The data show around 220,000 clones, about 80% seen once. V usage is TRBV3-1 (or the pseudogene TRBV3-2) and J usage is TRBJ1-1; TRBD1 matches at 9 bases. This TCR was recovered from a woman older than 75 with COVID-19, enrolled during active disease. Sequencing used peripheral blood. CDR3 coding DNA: TGTGCCAGCAGCCCGGAAGGGACAGGGCTAGTTGAAGCTTTCTTT. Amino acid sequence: CASSPEGTGLVEAFF.